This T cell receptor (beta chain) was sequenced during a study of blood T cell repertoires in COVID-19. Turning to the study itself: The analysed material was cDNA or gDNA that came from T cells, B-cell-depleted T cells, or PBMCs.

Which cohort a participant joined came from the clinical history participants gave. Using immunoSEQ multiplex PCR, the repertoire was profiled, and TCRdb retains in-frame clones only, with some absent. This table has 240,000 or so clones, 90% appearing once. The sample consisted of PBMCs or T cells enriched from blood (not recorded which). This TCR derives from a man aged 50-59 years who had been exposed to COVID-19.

The CDR3 coding sequence is TGCGCCAGCAGCTTCGGACACCTCCAAGAGACCCAGTACTTC. Protein sequence: CASSFGHLQETQYF. The chain carries TRBV5-1 and TRBJ2-5, with D possibly TRBD1 on 5 matching bases. CDR3 length equals 14 residues. Germline values: CDR1 SGHRS, CDR2 YFSETQ. V dropped 2 bases and J dropped 1 base, with 9 bases sitting between them.